Listed here are 12 T cell receptor beta chains from one sample, sequenced in a study of T cells after yellow fever vaccination (dated by TCRdb to the late 2010s). What this sample's treatment or condition label stands for: live attenuated yellow fever vaccine strain. Library prep was done by 5' RACE. TCRdb records Illumina HiSeq 2500 as the sequencer. TCRdb took the public reads, trimmed them with fastp at Q25, ran MiXCR for clone calling and kept in-frame beta chains. Identical CDR3 protein sequences are pooled into one entry, listed with their most common genes and DNA. The sample table lists 110,000 to 150,000 distinct CDR3 sequences, 6.6% of them with a count of one. The leading ten clones occupy approximately 0.67% of the sample. This specimen was CD4+ T cells sorted from PBMCs, taken 10 days after the yellow fever booster vaccination. The receptors come from a man aged 30-40 years who received the YFV17D yellow fever vaccine.

This clonotype was found a few times. The chain is built from TRBV7-9 and TRBJ1-4; 9 nucleotides align to TRBD1. Germline CDR1 SEHNR, CDR2 FQNEAQ (reference sequence). The CDR3 is 15 residues long. The trim removed 2 bases at V and 5 bases at J, leaving 3 bases unmatched. The CDR3 reads CASSLLGTGNEKLFF. In DNA, the CDR3 is TGTGCCAGCAGCTTACTCGGGACAGGGAATGAAAAACTGTTTTTT.

This clonotype has at least ten counts. CDR3 protein: CASSPLTETYGYTF. The CDR3 nucleotides read TGTGCCAGCTCACCGCTCACGGAAACCTATGGCTACACCTTC. The V gene is TRBV18, the J gene TRBJ1-2, with unresolved D. Per germline, CDR1 KGHSH and CDR2 LQKENI. V dropped 3 bases and J dropped 4 bases, with 12 bases sitting between them. The CDR3 covers 14 residues.

This clonotype was picked up many times. The chain's CDR3 is CASSELAVAGAKNIQYF. The CDR3 DNA reads as TGTGCCAGCAGCGAGTTGGCGGTAGCGGGAGCCAAAAACATTCAGTACTTC. The rearrangement uses TRBV12-3 or TRBV12-4 and TRBJ2-4; the match to TRBD2 covers 7 bases. The V segment lost 6 bases and the J segment 0 bases; nucleotides outside the gene matches: 11. The CDR3 has 17 residues.

There are many counts of this clonotype. The chain couples TRBV12-3 or TRBV12-4 to TRBJ2-3; TRBD2 might be the D (7 bases). V gave up 8 bases and J gave up 1 base, with 13 bases separating them. The CDR3 is 14 amino acids. The CDR3 region has the DNA TGTGCCAGCGCGAGGGGGGGAGGCACAGATACGCAGTATTTT. The encoded protein is CASARGGGTDTQYF.

The table lists this clonotype with many counts. The chain has TRBV7-9 and TRBJ2-7; D not resolved. The V end was cut by 4 bases, the J end by 3 bases, with 19 bases between. Germline V gives CDR1 SEHNR, CDR2 FQNEAQ (reference sequence). This CDR3 region has 16 residues. The CDR3 sequence: CASSYLRLGSGYEQYF. CDR3 nucleotide sequence: TGTGCCAGCAGCTACCTCCGTCTTGGTTCGGGCTACGAGCAGTACTTC. Supplemented by reference TRBV7-9 and TRBJ2-7, the full variable domain reads DTGVSQNPRHKITKRGQNVTFRCDPISEHNRLYWYRQTLGQGPEFLTYFQNEAQLEKSRLLSDRFSAERPKGSFSTLEIQRTEQGDSAMYLCASSYLRLGSGYEQYFGPGTRLTVT.

This clonotype was observed a handful of times. The chain carries TRBV20-1 and TRBJ2-7; 13 bases match TRBD2. The V segment lost 4 bases and the J segment 6 bases; nucleotides outside the gene matches: 15. The CDR3 has 17 residues. Germline V gene lookup returns CDR1 DFQATT and CDR2 SNEGSKA (reference sequence). The DNA for the CDR3 is TGCAGTGCTACCGGACTAGCGGGAGTTGTCGTGGTCTGCGAGCAGTACTTC. Its protein product is CSATGLAGVVVVCEQYF.

The genes are TRBV11-2 and TRBJ2-2; TRBD1 matches at 7 bases. J was trimmed by 6 bases and V by 5 bases; bases with no gene match: 18. Germline CDR1 SGHAT, CDR2 FQNNGV. The CDR3 runs to 18 residues. CDR3: CASSRPRARQGGSGELFF. In DNA form, the CDR3 reads TGTGCCAGCAGCCGCCCGAGGGCCCGACAGGGTGGGTCCGGGGAGCTGTTTTTT. The variable domain in full, completed from reference TRBV11-2 and TRBJ2-2, reads EAGVAQSPRYKIIEKRQSVAFWCNPISGHATLYWYQQILGQGPKLLIQFQNNGVVDDSQLPKDRFSAERLKGVDSTLKIQPAKLEDSAVYLCASSRPRARQGGSGELFFGEGSRLTVL.

Points on this clonotype: This may come from a read error, since a much larger clone is one base off. This chain joins TRBV5-6 and TRBJ2-4; perhaps TRBD2 as D (5 bases). Germline V gene data show CDR1 as SGHDT and CDR2 as YYEEEE. V was shortened by 4 bases and J by 0 bases, with 17 bases between the two germline ends. The CDR3 covers 17 residues. In DNA form, the CDR3 reads TGTGCCAGCAGCCGACCAAGTAGCGCGATAGCCAAAAACATTCAGTACTTC. Translated, it gives CASSRPSSAIAKNIQYF.

As concerns this clonotype: Since a much larger clone is just one base distant, this may be a read error. This sequence joins TRBV28 and TRBJ2-1; no reliable D call. The CDR3 is made up of 12 amino acids. Germline V gene sequence: CDR1 MDHEN, CDR2 SYDVKM. Trimming left V 6 bases short and J 9 bases short, with 12 bases between. The CDR3 spells CASSTAIVEQFF. The CDR3 nucleotides are TGTGCCAGCAGCACCGCCATCGTTGAGCAGTTCTTC.

This clonotype was counted at least ten times. CDR3 loop: CASRNLGSGSFADTQYF. In DNA, the CDR3 is TGTGCCAGCAGAAATCTTGGTAGCGGGAGTTTCGCAGATACGCAGTATTTT. The chain has TRBV27 and TRBJ2-3; 9 nucleotides line up with TRBD2. CDR1 and CDR2 from the germline V gene are MNHEY and SMNVEV (reference sequence). This CDR3 region has 17 residues. The V gene end was trimmed by 6 bases and the J gene end by 4 bases; junction bases not matched to a gene: 14.

This clonotype was detected only a few times. The chain employs TRBV9 and TRBJ2-5; D is tentatively TRBD1 or TRBD2 (5 bases each). Germline lookup yields CDR1 SGDLS and CDR2 YYNGEE. There are 17 residues in the CDR3. Between the trimmed V and J ends, which lost 3 bases and 5 bases, there was a span of 23 bases. The DNA for the CDR3 is TGTGCCAGCAGCGCATCCTCCGGGGCCCGCGGTTCGGAGACCCAGTACTTC. This translates into CASSASSGARGSETQYF. Looking up the rest from reference TRBV9 and TRBJ2-5 gives the full variable domain: DSGVTQTPKHLITATGQRVTLRCSPRSGDLSVYWYQQSLDQGLQFLIQYYNGEERAKGNILERFSAQQFPDLHSELNLSSLELGDSALYFCASSASSGARGSETQYFGPGTRLLVL.

This clonotype is a singleton in its sample. One end of the junction fails to match germline, which may point to a read error. The rearrangement links TRBV20-1 to TRBJ2-5; the D gene is possibly TRBD1 (5 bases). The germline V gene has CDR1 DFQATT and CDR2 SNEGSKA (reference sequence). The CDR3 sequence is 16 residues long. The CDR3 region is CCARDPLGRAQETQYF. In nucleotides, the CDR3 is TGCTGTGCTAGAGATCCTTTGGGCAGGGCCCAAGAGACCCAGTACTTC.